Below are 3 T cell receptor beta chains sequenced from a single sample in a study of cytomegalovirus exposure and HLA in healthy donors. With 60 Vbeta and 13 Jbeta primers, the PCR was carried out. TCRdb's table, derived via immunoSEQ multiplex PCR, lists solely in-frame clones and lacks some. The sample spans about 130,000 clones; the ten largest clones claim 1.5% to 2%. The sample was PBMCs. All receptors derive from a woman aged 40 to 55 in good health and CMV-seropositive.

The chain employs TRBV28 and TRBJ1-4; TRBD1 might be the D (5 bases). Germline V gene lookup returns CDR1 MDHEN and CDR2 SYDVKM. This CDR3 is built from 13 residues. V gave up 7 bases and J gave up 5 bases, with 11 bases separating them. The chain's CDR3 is CASTPRVNEKLFF. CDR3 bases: TGTGCCAGCACCCCCAGGGTGAATGAAAAACTGTTTTTT.

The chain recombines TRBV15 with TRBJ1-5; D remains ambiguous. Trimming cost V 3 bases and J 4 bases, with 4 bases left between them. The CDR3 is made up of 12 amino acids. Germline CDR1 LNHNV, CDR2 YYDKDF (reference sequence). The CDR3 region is CATSSSNQPQHF. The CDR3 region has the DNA TGTGCCACCAGCAGTAGTAATCAGCCCCAGCATTTT.

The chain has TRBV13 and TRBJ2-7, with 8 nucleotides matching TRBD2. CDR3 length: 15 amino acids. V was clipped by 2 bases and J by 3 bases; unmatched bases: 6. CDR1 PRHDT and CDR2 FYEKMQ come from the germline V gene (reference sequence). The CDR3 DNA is TGTGCCAGCAGCTTACTAAGCGGGAGTGTCTACGAGCAGTACTTC. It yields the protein CASSLLSGSVYEQYF. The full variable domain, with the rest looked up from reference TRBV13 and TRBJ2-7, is AAGVIQSPRHLIKEKRETATLKCYPIPRHDTVYWYQQGPGQDPQFLISFYEKMQSDKGSIPDRFSAQQFSDYHSELNMSSLELGDSALYFCASSLLSGSVYEQYFGPGTRLTVT.